This T cell receptor beta chain was sequenced during a study of blood T cell repertoires in COVID-19. Study summary: The samples span acute and convalescent COVID-19 from the United States, Italy and Spain. T cells, B-cell-depleted T cells, or PBMCs supplied cDNA or gDNA.

Trimming at V came to 3 bases and at J to 5 bases, leaving 6 bases not matched to a gene. The CDR3 is 14 amino acids. Germline lookup yields CDR1 MDHEN and CDR2 SYDVKM. Measured with immunoSEQ multiplex PCR; TCRdb has only the in-frame clones, and not every one. The sample holds more than 85,000 clones, under 90% seen once. The chain carries TRBV28 and TRBJ2-5; 7 bases are a match to TRBD1. The sequence was obtained from a human donor in a cohort sampled during active COVID-19. The sequenced material came from peripheral blood. The CDR3 sequence: CASSFKGARETQYF. CDR3 sequence (DNA): TGTGCCAGCAGTTTCAAGGGGGCCCGGGAGACCCAGTACTTC.